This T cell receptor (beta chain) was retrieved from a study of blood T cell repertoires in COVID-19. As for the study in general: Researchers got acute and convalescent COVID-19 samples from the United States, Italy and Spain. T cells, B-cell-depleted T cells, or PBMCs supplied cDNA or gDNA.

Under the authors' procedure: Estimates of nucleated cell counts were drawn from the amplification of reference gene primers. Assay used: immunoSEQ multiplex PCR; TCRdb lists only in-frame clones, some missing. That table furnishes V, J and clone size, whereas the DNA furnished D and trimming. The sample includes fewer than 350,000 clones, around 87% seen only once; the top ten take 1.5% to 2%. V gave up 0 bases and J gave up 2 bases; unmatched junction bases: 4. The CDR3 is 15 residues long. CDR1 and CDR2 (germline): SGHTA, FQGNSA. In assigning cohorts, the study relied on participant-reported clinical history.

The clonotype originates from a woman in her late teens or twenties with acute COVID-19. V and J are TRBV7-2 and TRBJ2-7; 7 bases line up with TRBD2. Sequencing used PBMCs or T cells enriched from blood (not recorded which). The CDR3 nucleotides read TGTGCCAGCAGCTTAGCGCTGGGAGGGGCCTACGAGCAGTACTTC. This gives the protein CASSLALGGAYEQYF.